These 26 T cell receptor beta chains originate from one sample sequenced in a study of human thymus T cells. Resections that were taken during corrective heart surgery supplied the thymus tissue. Sequenced by immunoSEQ multiplex PCR; TCRdb stores in-frame clones only, minus some. This repertoire shows under 150,000 clones, around 95% found once; its top ten account for around 0.025%. Sequenced sample: thymus tissue. These receptors all stem from a boy younger than two with a congenital heart defect but otherwise immunologically healthy.

The CDR3, as DNA: TGTGCCAGCAGCCAGGACAGGATGGGAGCTTTCTTT. This translates into CASSQDRMGAFF. This sequence joins TRBV14 and TRBJ1-1, with TRBD1 matching 7 bases. CDR3 length: 12 residues. The V segment lost 3 bases and the J segment 10 bases; nucleotides outside the gene matches: 5. Germline CDR1 reads SGHDN; CDR2 reads FVKESK.

V usage is TRBV4-1 and J usage is TRBJ2-7, with 9 bases lining up with TRBD2. The CDR3 runs 15 residues. Germline CDR1 reads MGHRA; CDR2 reads YSYEKL. V lost 1 base to trimming and J lost 6 bases; unmatched junction nucleotides: 7. Here the CDR3 reads CASSQAGGGAFEQYF. The CDR3, as DNA: TGCGCCAGCAGCCAAGCGGGCGGGGGGGCTTTCGAGCAGTACTTC.

The chain carries TRBV18 and TRBJ1-1, with 9 bases aligning to TRBD1. Trimming at V came to 3 bases and at J to 3 bases, leaving 8 bases not matched to a gene. The CDR3 is 16 amino acids. The germline V gene has CDR1 KGHSH and CDR2 LQKENI. CDR3 sequence: CASSPRQGDSDTEAFF. For the CDR3, the DNA is TGTGCCAGCTCACCCCGACAGGGGGATTCGGACACTGAAGCTTTCTTT.

This chain joins TRBV4-1 and TRBJ2-5, with TRBD2 identical over 12 bases. With 2 bases clipped from V and 0 bases from J, the junction kept 4 bases outside the gene matches. This CDR3 contains 17 residues. Germline assignment: CDR1 MGHRA and CDR2 YSYEKL. The CDR3 region has the DNA TGCGCCAGCAGCCAACTAGCGGGGGGGACGTACCAAGAGACCCAGTACTTC. It codes for CASSQLAGGTYQETQYF.

V usage is TRBV5-4 and J usage is TRBJ1-2; D ambiguous. The CDR3 is made up of 13 amino acids. Germline V gene sequence: CDR1 SGHNT, CDR2 YYREEE (reference sequence). The V end lost 0 bases, the J end lost 3 bases, and 6 bases lay between the germline ends. This CDR3 reads CASSLEGYYGYTF. Written as DNA, the CDR3 is TGTGCCAGCAGCTTGGAAGGGTACTATGGCTACACCTTC.

This clone was seen just once. The rearrangement links TRBV9 to TRBJ2-5, with no clear D. This CDR3 is 13 amino acids long. V dropped 4 bases and J dropped 2 bases, with 9 bases sitting between them. In germline, CDR1 is SGDLS, CDR2 YYNGEE. CDR3 in amino acids: CASSRPDQETQYF. CDR3 coding DNA: TGTGCCAGCAGCCGACCAGATCAAGAGACCCAGTACTTC.

The chain joins TRBV5-8 to TRBJ1-5; TRBD1 is a possible D gene (5 bases). Trimming shortened V by 0 bases and J by 0 bases, and 13 bases separated the two germline ends. CDR3 size: 17 residues. Germline assignment: CDR1 SGHTS and CDR2 YDEGEE. The CDR3 is CASSLVRAPYSNQPQHF. The CDR3 region has the DNA TGTGCCAGCAGCTTGGTCAGGGCCCCCTATAGCAATCAGCCCCAGCATTTT. The full variable domain, in which reference TRBV5-8 and TRBJ1-5 provide the parts outside the CDR3, is EAGVTQSPTHLIKTRGQQATLRCSPISGHTSVYWYQQALGLGLQFLLWYDEGEERNRGNFPPRFSGRQFPNYSSELNVNALELEDSALYLCASSLVRAPYSNQPQHFGDGTRLSIL.

This clone is a singleton in its sample. The J gene is TRBJ2-1, the V gene TRBV9; no firm D call. Between the trimmed V and J ends, which lost 4 bases and 7 bases, there was a span of 21 bases. The CDR3 spans 16 residues. Looked up from germline, CDR1 is SGDLS and CDR2 is YYNGEE. As DNA, the CDR3 is TGTGCCAGCAGCCCCTTCCCGGACCCCCCTCGGAATGAGCAGTTCTTC. This translates into CASSPFPDPPRNEQFF.

Here the CDR3 reads CASSRGTDQPQHF. The CDR3 nucleotides read TGTGCCAGCAGCCGTGGAACAGATCAGCCCCAGCATTTT. J is TRBJ1-5 and V is TRBV7-7, with no clear D. The V end was cut by 5 bases, the J end by 5 bases, with 10 bases between. CDR1 and CDR2 (germline): SSHAT, FNYEAQ (reference sequence). The CDR3 extends over 13 amino acids.

The gene calls are TRBV10-1 and TRBJ1-1, with no clear D. CDR1 WNHNN and CDR2 SYGVQD come from the germline V gene (reference sequence). V lost 4 bases and J lost 0, with 15 bases in between. This CDR3 spans 16 amino acids. The CDR3 sequence: CASSVGGRKMNTEAFF. The CDR3 coding sequence is TGCGCCAGCAGTGTGGGCGGGAGAAAGATGAACACTGAAGCTTTCTTT.

J is TRBJ2-6 and V is TRBV5-1, with D possibly TRBD2 on 5 matching bases. The germline V gene has CDR1 SGHRS and CDR2 YFSETQ. V was pared by 5 bases and J by 2 bases, with 8 bases between. The CDR3 runs to 14 residues. The CDR3 DNA reads as TGCGCCAGCAGGAGAGGGACTGGGGCCAACGTCCTGACTTTC. Translated: CASRRGTGANVLTF.

The rearrangement uses TRBV30 and TRBJ1-5, with D perhaps matching TRBD1 (5 bases). The V and J ends lost 3 bases and 2 bases respectively, with 14 bases between them. The CDR3 totals 15 residues. Germline CDR1 reads GTSNPN; CDR2 reads SVGIG (reference sequence). The CDR3 region has the DNA TGTGCCTGGAGCGCAGGGAATTTCGGCAATCAGCCCCAGCATTTT. It encodes CAWSAGNFGNQPQHF.

The chain carries TRBV6-6 and TRBJ2-7; D ambiguous. This CDR3 has 15 residues. Germline V lookup: CDR1 MNHNY, CDR2 SVGAGI (reference sequence). Trimming cost V 0 bases and J 1 base, with 10 bases left between them. The CDR3 region is CASSYSRFPSYEQYF. The CDR3 nucleotides read TGTGCCAGCAGTTACTCGAGATTCCCGTCCTACGAGCAGTACTTC.

The chain recombines TRBV28 with TRBJ2-5; perhaps TRBD1 as D (6 bases). The CDR3 is made up of 14 amino acids. The germline V gene encodes CDR1 MDHEN and CDR2 SYDVKM. The V gene lost 2 bases and the J gene lost 5 bases, with 12 bases spanning the gap. The CDR3 DNA reads TGTGCCAGCAGTTTAGCAGGGGCCGGGGAGACCCAGTACTTC. Encoded protein: CASSLAGAGETQYF.

The V call is TRBV28, the J call TRBJ2-3; D is unclear. V gave up 3 bases and J gave up 2 bases, with 9 bases separating them. The germline V gene has CDR1 MDHEN and CDR2 SYDVKM. CDR3 length: 14 amino acids. CDR3 sequence (DNA): TGTGCCAGCAGTTTCCGGCCTCACACAGATACGCAGTATTTT. This gives the protein CASSFRPHTDTQYF.

The chain carries TRBV29-1 and TRBJ1-3; the match to TRBD1 covers 8 bases. Germline lookup yields CDR1 SQVTM and CDR2 ANQGSEA. The trim removed 6 bases at V and 0 bases at J, leaving 7 bases unmatched. This CDR3 is built from 15 residues. The DNA of the CDR3 is TGCAGCGTCCCGGGACAGGCATTCTCTGGAAACACCATATATTTT. Its protein product is CSVPGQAFSGNTIYF. Filled out from reference TRBV29-1 and TRBJ1-3, the complete variable domain reads SAVISQKPSRDICQRGTSLTIQCQVDSQVTMMFWYRQQPGQSLTLIATANQGSEATYESGFVIDKFPISRPNLTFSTLTVSNMSPEDSSIYLCSVPGQAFSGNTIYFGEGSWLTVV.

The chain joins TRBV19 to TRBJ1-3; D is perhaps TRBD1 (6 bases). There are 18 residues in the CDR3. The germline V gene encodes CDR1 LNHDA and CDR2 SQIVND (reference sequence). V lost 2 bases, J lost 2 bases, and 19 bases lay in between. This CDR3 is CASSIRSGDPTTGNTIYF. Here the CDR3 DNA reads TGTGCCAGTAGTATAAGGTCAGGGGACCCCACCACTGGAAACACCATATATTTT.

The V and J genes are TRBV10-2 and TRBJ1-2; tentative D call: TRBD1 (5 bases). Trimming cost V 2 bases and J 10 bases, with 14 bases left between them. The germline V gene encodes CDR1 WSHSY and CDR2 SAAADI. This CDR3 comprises 13 residues. The DNA for the CDR3 is TGCGCCAGCAGTGAGGGGGACGCGTTAGACTACACCTTC. Translation: CASSEGDALDYTF.

The chain has TRBV6-5 and TRBJ1-2, with D unresolved. The CDR3 has 12 amino acids. Germline CDR1 MNHEY, CDR2 SVGAGI. Trimming took off 6 bases at V and 8 bases at J, with 13 bases between the two ends. The CDR3 region is CASRFEERGYTF. Written as DNA, the CDR3 is TGTGCCAGCAGGTTCGAGGAACGGGGCTACACCTTC.

The V gene is TRBV28, the J gene TRBJ1-1; D possibly corresponds to TRBD1 (5 bases). CDR3 length: 12 amino acids. V was pared by 6 bases and J by 5 bases, with 10 bases between. The germline CDR1 and CDR2 sequences are MDHEN and SYDVKM. CDR3 sequence reads: CASSLRTTEAFF. CDR3 DNA sequence: TGTGCCAGCAGCCTAAGGACAACTGAAGCTTTCTTT.

This sequence joins TRBV2 and TRBJ2-5, with TRBD2 identical over 7 bases. Germline CDR1 reads SNHLY; CDR2 reads FYNNEI. The length of the CDR3 is 14 residues. V was clipped by 6 bases and J by 0 bases; unmatched bases: 4. The CDR3 DNA follows: TGTGCCAGCAGGGGACGGGGGGACCAAGAGACCCAGTACTTC. Translated: CASRGRGDQETQYF.

This chain links TRBV28 with TRBJ2-6, with a possible D match to TRBD2 (7 bases). Trimming took 6 bases from V and 2 from J, leaving 17 bases between them. Germline lookup yields CDR1 MDHEN and CDR2 SYDVKM. The CDR3 has 17 residues. The CDR3 nucleotides read TGTGCCAGCAGGTTAGCCCGGGGGGCTGCTGGGGCCAACGTCCTGACTTTC. This translates into CASRLARGAAGANVLTF.

CDR3 bases: TGCGCCAGCAGCCAAGATTTTCCGGGGGCGAACACCGGGGAGCTGTTTTTT. It is translated as CASSQDFPGANTGELFF. The V call is TRBV4-3, the J call TRBJ2-2; maybe TRBD2 (6 bases). Germline V gene data show CDR1 as LGHNA and CDR2 as YSLEER. V dropped 0 bases and J dropped 0 bases, with 11 bases sitting between them. CDR3 length: 17 amino acids.

The chain has TRBV28 and TRBJ1-4; a weak D match, TRBD1 (5 bases). This CDR3 contains 16 residues. Germline lookup yields CDR1 MDHEN and CDR2 SYDVKM. V was cut by 5 bases and J by 2 bases, with 15 bases left in between. In nucleotides, the CDR3 is TGTGCCAGCAGTATCCCCAGGGATAGCACTAATGAAAAACTGTTTTTT. Translation gives CASSIPRDSTNEKLFF. The variable domain in full, with the rest retrieved from reference TRBV28 and TRBJ1-4, is DVKVTQSSRYLVKRTGEKVFLECVQDMDHENMFWYRQDPGLGLRLIYFSYDVKMKEKGDIPEGYSVSREKKERFSLILESASTNQTSMYLCASSIPRDSTNEKLFFGSGTQLSVL.

This sequence joins TRBV5-6 and TRBJ2-2; no firm D call. The germline V and J ends were trimmed by 4 bases and 3 bases, with 4 bases remaining between them. Germline V lookup: CDR1 SGHDT, CDR2 YYEEEE. The CDR3 contains 12 residues. The CDR3 DNA follows: TGTGCCAGCAGCCTACACACCGGGGAGCTGTTTTTT. Its protein is CASSLHTGELFF.

The chain links TRBV7-3 to TRBJ2-1, with D possibly matching TRBD2 (6 bases). The CDR3 is 16 residues long. V was cut by 5 bases and J by 0 bases, with 14 bases left in between. Germline V gene lookup returns CDR1 SGHTA and CDR2 FQGTGA. CDR3 residues: CASSVWGGGSYNEQFF. Written as DNA, the CDR3 is TGTGCCAGCAGCGTATGGGGAGGAGGCTCCTACAATGAGCAGTTCTTC.